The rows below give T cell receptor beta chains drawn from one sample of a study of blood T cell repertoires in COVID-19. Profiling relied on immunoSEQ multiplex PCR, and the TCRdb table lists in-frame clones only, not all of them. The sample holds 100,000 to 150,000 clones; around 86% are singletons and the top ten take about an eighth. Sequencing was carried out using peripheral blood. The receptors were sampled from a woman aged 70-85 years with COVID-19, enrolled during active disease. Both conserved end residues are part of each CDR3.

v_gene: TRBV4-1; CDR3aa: CASSQDTDYGYTF
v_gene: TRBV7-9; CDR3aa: CASSRVASRGGEKLFF
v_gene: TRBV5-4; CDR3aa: CASSLAPGETQYF
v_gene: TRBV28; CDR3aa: CASSYLAGGYNEQFF
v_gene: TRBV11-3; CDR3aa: CASSPGTSGGGETQYF
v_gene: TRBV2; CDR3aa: CASSEVLDFGNEQFF
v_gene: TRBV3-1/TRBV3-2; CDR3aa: CASSQGGGRDQPQHF
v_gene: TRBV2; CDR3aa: CASSEGHGTQYF
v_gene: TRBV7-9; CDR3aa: CASSLVEYTEAFF
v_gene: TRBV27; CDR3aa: CASRTSGDSSDTQYF
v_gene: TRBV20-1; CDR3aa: CSASRDVAGGLNEQYF
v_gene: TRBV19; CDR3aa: CASSIWGRGNTGELFF
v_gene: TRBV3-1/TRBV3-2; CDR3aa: CASSLGADQLGSPLHF
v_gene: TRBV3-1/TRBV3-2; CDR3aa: CASSNQGFGDEQYF
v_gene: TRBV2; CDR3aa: CASNSGGTYEQYF
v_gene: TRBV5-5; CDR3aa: CASSFPGGVNTEAFF
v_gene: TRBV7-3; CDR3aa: CASSLMGGPDTQYF
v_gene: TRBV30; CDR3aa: CAWSATGGTIYGYTF
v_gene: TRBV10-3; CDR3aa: CAITRTGDSNEQYF
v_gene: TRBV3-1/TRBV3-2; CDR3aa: CASSPNANRANGETQYF
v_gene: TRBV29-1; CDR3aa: CSYMGTGSSYNEQFF
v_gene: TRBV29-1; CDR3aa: CSVAQTGLVSTF
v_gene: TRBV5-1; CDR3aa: CASSLGSGFSGNTIYF
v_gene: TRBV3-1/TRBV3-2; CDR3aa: CASSPGTVRPYGYTF
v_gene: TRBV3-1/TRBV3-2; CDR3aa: CASSQAEGQGSNTEAFF
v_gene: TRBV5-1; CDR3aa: CASSPGAVRDEQYF
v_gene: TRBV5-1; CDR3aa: CASSFIGATNEKLFF
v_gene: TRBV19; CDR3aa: CASTKQPGASTDTQYF
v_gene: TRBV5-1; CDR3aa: CASSRISGTGHVAGYTF
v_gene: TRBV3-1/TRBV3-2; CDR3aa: CASSPGSSYNSPLHF
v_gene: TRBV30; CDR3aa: CAWSVLKGKRSYEQYF
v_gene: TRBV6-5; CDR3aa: CASRQQGRLHF
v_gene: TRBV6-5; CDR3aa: CASSVSGGETEAFF
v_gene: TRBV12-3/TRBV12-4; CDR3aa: CASSFGGNQPQHF
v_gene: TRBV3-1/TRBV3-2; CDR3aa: CASSQDPGLAKNIQYF
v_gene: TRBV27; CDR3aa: CASRFSPGTGFNSPLHF
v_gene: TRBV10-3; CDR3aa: CAISDNTDTQYF
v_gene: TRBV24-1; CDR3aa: CATSDDHRTGGTGELFF
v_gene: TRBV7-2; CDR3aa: CASSFLGGDETQYF
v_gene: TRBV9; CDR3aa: CASSVTTTGNTIYF
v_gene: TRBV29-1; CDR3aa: CSGLTGGNTEAFF
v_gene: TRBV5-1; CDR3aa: CASRVGAPGLAGRRSSYEQYF
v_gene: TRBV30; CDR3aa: CAWSVAGLSSYNSPLHF
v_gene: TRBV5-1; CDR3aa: CASSPGGAENIQYF
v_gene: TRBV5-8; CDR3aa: CASSDRASWTQYF
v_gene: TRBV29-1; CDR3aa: CSVEDRSRVGGNEQFF
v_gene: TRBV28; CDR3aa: CASRGGVSSYEQYF
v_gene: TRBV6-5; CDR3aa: CATGFYEQYF
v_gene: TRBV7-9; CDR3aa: CASSPRVQVANEKLFF
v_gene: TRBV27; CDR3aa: CASSAQARNEQFF
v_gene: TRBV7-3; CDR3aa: CASSPGTGFGTQYF
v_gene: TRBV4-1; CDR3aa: CASSQVFSGRGITEAFF
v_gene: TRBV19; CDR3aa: CASSPDTGVMEQYF
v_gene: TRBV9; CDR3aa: CASSVGGATYEQYF
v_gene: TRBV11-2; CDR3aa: CASSLEIRTYPGANVLTF
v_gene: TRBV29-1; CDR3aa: CSVGTGGIGPSAFF
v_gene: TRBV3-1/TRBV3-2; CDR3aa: CASSHRGGRETQYF
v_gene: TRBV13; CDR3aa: CASSFGLAGGRGETQYF
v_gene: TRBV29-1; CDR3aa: CSVEDRTGAEKLFF